Listed below are T cell receptor beta chains from one sample, sequenced in a study of blood T cell repertoires in COVID-19. Measured with immunoSEQ multiplex PCR; TCRdb has only the in-frame clones, and not every one. The sample records 150,000 to 200,000 clones, more than 80% being singletons. Material: peripheral blood. These receptors originate from a woman in her 40s with COVID-19, enrolled during active disease. CDR3s include the opening cysteine and the closing phenylalanine or tryptophan. Size is omitted from some rows. Given values are once, few, many or a class for expanded clones.

>NA|TRBV9|TRBJ2-3
CASSPTSGGEGTQYF
>once|TRBV11-2|TRBJ2-5
CASSRSRDSQETQYF
>NA|TRBV7-9|TRBJ2-3
CASSFLAGGSGTDTQYF
>NA|TRBV13|TRBJ2-1
CASRPALADQVGENEQFF
>NA|TRBV20-1|TRBJ1-2
CSASPQGQDPRGYTF
>NA|TRBV5-4|TRBJ1-1
CASSAGQGRPEAFF
>few|TRBV5-6|TRBJ2-2
CASSLVPRLNTGELFF
>NA|TRBV4-2|TRBJ2-1
CASGQREGYNEQFF
>NA|TRBV6-1|TRBJ2-3
CASSETGDTQYF
>NA|TRBV10-2|TRBJ1-1
CATRHTNTEAFF
>NA|TRBV6-1|TRBJ2-5
CASSLQGAGETQYF
>NA|TRBV19|TRBJ1-5
CASSILTGDQPQHF
>NA|TRBV10-1|TRBJ1-4
CASSDRGNEKLFF
>NA|TRBV9|TRBJ2-3
CASSAGGGPDTQYF
>NA|TRBV9|TRBJ2-3
CASSEVAGLVTDTQYF
>NA|TRBV21-1|TRBJ2-2
CASSKGGQGANTGELFF
>NA|TRBV5-8|TRBJ1-5
CASSLNLKPQHF
>NA|TRBV6-4|TRBJ1-2
CASSDSRGLGYTF
>once|TRBV6-5|TRBJ2-2
CASSYSGGGNAGELFF
>NA|TRBV24-1|TRBJ2-2
CATRPYSHSLTGELFF
>NA|TRBV7-2|TRBJ2-1
CASSHPRGSGSYNEQFF
>NA|TRBV21-1|TRBJ2-3
CASSKGNRAADTQYF
>NA|TRBV4-1|TRBJ2-2
CASSQDGQRNTGELFF